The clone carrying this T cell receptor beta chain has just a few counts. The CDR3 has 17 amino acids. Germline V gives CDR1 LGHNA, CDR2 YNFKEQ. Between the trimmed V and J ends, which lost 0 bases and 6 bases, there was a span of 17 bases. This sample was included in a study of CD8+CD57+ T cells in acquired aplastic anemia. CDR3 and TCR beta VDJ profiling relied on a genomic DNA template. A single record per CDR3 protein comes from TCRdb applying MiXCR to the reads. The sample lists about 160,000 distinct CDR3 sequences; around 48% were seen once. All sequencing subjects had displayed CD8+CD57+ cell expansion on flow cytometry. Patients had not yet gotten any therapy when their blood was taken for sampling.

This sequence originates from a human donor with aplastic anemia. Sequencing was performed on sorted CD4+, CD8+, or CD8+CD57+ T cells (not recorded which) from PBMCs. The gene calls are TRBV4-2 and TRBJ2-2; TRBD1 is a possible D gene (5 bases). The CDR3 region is CASSQEWRQPLAGELFF. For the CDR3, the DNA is TGTGCCAGCAGCCAAGAATGGAGACAGCCTCTGGCCGGGGAGCTGTTTTTT.